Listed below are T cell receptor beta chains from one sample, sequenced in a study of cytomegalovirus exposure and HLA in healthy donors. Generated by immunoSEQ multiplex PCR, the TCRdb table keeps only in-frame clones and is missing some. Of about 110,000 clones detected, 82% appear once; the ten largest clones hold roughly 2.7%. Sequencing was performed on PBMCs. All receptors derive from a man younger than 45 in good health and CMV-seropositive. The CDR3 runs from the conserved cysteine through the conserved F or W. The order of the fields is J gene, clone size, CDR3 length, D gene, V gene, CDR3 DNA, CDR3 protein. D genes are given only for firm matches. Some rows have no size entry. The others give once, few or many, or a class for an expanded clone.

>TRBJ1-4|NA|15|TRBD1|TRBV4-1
TGCGCCAGCAGCCAAGCCGGGACAGGGGATGAAAAACTGTTTTTT
CASSQAGTGDEKLFF
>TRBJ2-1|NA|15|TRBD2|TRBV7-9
TGTGCCAGCAGCCCCAGCGGGAGCTCCTACAATGAGCAGTTCTTC
CASSPSGSSYNEQFF
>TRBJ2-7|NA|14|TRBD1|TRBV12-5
TGTGCTAGTGGTGTGGACAGGTTGGTCGGCGAGCAGTACTTC
CASGVDRLVGEQYF
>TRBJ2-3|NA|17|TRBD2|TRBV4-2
TGTGCCAGCAGCCAAGGAGCGGCGGGGGAGGCTGGGGATACGCAGTATTTT
CASSQGAAGEAGDTQYF
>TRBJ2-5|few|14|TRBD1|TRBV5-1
TGCGCCAGCAGCTTGAGGGGACAGCTAGAGACCCAGTACTTC
CASSLRGQLETQYF
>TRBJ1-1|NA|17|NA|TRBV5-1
TGCGCCAGCAGCCTTCGTCGTTGGCAGGGGATGAACACTGAAGCTTTCTTT
CASSLRRWQGMNTEAFF
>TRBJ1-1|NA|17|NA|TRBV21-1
TGTGCCAGCAGCAAAGCCCCCCCACAGGATTTGAACACTGAAGCTTTCTTT
CASSKAPPQDLNTEAFF
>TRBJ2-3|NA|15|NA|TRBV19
TGTGCCAGTAGTTTGACACTTGCTAGCACAGATACGCAGTATTTT
CASSLTLASTDTQYF
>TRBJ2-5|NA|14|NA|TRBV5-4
TGTGCCAGCAGCTTGGCTCGGAGTCAAGAGACCCAGTACTTC
CASSLARSQETQYF
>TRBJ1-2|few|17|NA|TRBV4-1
TGCGCCAGCAGCCAAGCTTCTTCGGCAGGTATCGACTATGGCTACACCTTC
CASSQASSAGIDYGYTF
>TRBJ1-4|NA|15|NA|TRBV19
TGTGCCAGTTGCAGCGTTCCTGGCCGTGAAGGAAAACTGTTTTTT
CASCSVPGREGKLFF
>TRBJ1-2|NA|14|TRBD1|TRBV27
TGTGCCAGCAGTTTGACGGGACAGGTTCATGGCTACACCTTC
CASSLTGQVHGYTF
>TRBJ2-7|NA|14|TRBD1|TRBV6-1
TGTGCCAGCGGAAAGACAGGGGAACTGGACGAGCAGTACTTC
CASGKTGELDEQYF
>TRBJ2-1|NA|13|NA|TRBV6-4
TGTGCCAGCAGCGAAAGCAATTCCAATGAGCAGTTCTTC
CASSESNSNEQFF
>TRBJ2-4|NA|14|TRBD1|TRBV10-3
TGTGCCATCAGCCGACAGGGTCGGGAAAACATTCAGTACTTC
CAISRQGRENIQYF
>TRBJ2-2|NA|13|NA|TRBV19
TGTGCCAGTAGTATTGGCCTTCGCGGGGAGCTGTTTTTT
CASSIGLRGELFF
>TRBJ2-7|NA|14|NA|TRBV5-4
TGTGCCAGCAGCGGCGGGGACTCCCGCTACGAGCAGTACTTC
CASSGGDSRYEQYF
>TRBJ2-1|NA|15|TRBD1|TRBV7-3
TGTGCCAGCAGCGTCTGGACAGGGGGCGCGAATGAGCAGTTCTTC
CASSVWTGGANEQFF
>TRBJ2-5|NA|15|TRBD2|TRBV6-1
TGTGCCAGCGGAAGACTAGCGGGGGGCCAAGAGACCCAGTACTTC
CASGRLAGGQETQYF
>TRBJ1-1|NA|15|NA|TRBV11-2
TGTGCCAGCAGCTTAGCTGGGGCGCGGTACACTGAAGCTTTCTTT
CASSLAGARYTEAFF
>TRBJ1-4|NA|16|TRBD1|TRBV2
TGTGCCAGCATCACCGGACAGGCGATTTATAATGAAAAACTGTTTTTT
CASITGQAIYNEKLFF
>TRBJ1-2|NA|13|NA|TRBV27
TGTGCCAGCAGTTTATTGAACGGGGATGGCTACACCTTC
CASSLLNGDGYTF
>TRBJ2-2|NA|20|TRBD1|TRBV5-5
TGTGCCAGCAGCGCCCAGGGGACAGGGTTCCCCGAGGCTTACACCGGGGAGCTGTTTTTT
CASSAQGTGFPEAYTGELFF
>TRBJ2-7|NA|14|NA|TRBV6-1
TGTGCCAGCAGTGGCCGGTCTGCAACGTACGAGCAGTACTTC
CASSGRSATYEQYF
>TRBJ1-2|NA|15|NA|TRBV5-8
TGTGCCAGCAGGACCCTAAGGACAGTAGGCTATGGCTACACCTTC
CASRTLRTVGYGYTF
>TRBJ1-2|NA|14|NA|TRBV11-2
TGTGCCAGCAGCTTAGGCCAGGGCGACTATGGCTACACCTTC
CASSLGQGDYGYTF
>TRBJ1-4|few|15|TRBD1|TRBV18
TGTGCCAGCTCACCCCGACAGGGTACGAATGAAAAACTGTTTTTT
CASSPRQGTNEKLFF
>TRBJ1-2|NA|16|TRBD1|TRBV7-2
TGTGCCAGCAGCTTGGGACAGGGGGCGTTTAAAGATGGCTACACCTTC
CASSLGQGAFKDGYTF
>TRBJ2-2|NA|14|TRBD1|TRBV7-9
TGTGCCAGCAGGCCGACAGGGGAGGCCGGGGAGCTGTTTTTT
CASRPTGEAGELFF
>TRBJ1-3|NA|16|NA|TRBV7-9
TGTGCCAGCAGCCCACCCGGGGATGTCGGCGGAAACACCATATATTTT
CASSPPGDVGGNTIYF
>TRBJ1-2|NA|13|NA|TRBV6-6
TGTGCCAGCAGGTTAGGAGGGGACTATGGCTACACCTTC
CASRLGGDYGYTF
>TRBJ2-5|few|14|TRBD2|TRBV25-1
TGTGCCAGCAGTTATGGGCGGGGGGCGGAGACCCAGTACTTC
CASSYGRGAETQYF
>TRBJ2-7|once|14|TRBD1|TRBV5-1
TGCGCCAGCAGCTTGCGTAACAGGGGGCACGAGCAGTACTTC
CASSLRNRGHEQYF
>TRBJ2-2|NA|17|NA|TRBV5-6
TGTGCCAGCAGCTTGGCCGGAACAGGCTCACCTGTGGGGGAGCTGTTTTTT
CASSLAGTGSPVGELFF
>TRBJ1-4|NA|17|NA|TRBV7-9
TGTGCCAGCAGCTTAGGGGACGGTACAGGGCTTTTCGAAAAACTGTTTTTT
CASSLGDGTGLFEKLFF
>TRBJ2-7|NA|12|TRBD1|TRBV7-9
TGTGCCAGCAGCTGGACAGGCTACGAGCAGTACTTC
CASSWTGYEQYF
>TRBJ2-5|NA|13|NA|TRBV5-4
TGTGCCAGCAGCGCGGTGCCCGGGGAGACCCAGTACTTC
CASSAVPGETQYF
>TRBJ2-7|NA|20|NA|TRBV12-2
TGTGCAAGTCGCTTAGTTCCCCTTTCCAAACCTGGGACAAGAACCTACGAGCAGTACTTC
CASRLVPLSKPGTRTYEQYF
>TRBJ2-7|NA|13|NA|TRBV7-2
TGTGCCAGCAGCTTGACTATCCTCTACGAGCAGTACTTC
CASSLTILYEQYF
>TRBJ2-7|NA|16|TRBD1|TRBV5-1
TGCGCCAGCAGCTTGGTGCTCCGGACAGGGGGCGACGAGCAGTACTTC
CASSLVLRTGGDEQYF
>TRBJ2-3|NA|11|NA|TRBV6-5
TGTGCCAGCAGTCAACTAGATACGCAGTATTTT
CASSQLDTQYF
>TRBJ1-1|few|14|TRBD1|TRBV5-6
TGTGCCAGCAGGTGGCAGGGGGTTGGCACTGAAGCTTTCTTT
CASRWQGVGTEAFF
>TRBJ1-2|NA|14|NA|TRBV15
TGTGCCACCAGCAGCTATCAGGGTCCCTATGGCTACACCTTC
CATSSYQGPYGYTF
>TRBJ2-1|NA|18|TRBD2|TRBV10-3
TGTGCCATCAGGGGACTAGCGGGGGCCCTCAGCTCCTACAATGAGCAGTTCTTC
CAIRGLAGALSSYNEQFF
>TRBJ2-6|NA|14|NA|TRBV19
TGTGCCAGTCTCCCCCGCCGGGGGGCCAACGGCCTGACTTTC
CASLPRRGANGLTF
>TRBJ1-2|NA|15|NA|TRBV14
TGTGCCAGCAGCCAAGCAGGGTCAGGGGCTTATGGCTACACCTTC
CASSQAGSGAYGYTF
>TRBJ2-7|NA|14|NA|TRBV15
TGTGCCACCAGCAGAGGCGGTAGCGGATACGAGCAGTACTTC
CATSRGGSGYEQYF
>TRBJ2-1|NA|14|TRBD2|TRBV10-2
TGCGCCAGCAGCTTAGCGGGGGGAAACAATGAGCAGTTCTTC
CASSLAGGNNEQFF
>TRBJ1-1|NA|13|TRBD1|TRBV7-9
TGTGCCAGCAGCTTAGATGGGACAGCTGAAGCTTTCTTT
CASSLDGTAEAFF
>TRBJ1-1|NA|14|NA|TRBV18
TGTGCCAGCTCACCAGTCCAGACTAACACTGAAGCTTTCTTT
CASSPVQTNTEAFF
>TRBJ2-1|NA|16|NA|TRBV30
TGTGCCTGGAGCCCAACCCAAGCGCGAGGTTCGCTTGAGCAGTTCTTC
CAWSPTQARGSLEQFF
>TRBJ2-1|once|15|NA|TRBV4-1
TGCGCCAGCAGCCACCCTTCTCCCTCGGGGAATGAGCAGTTCTTC
CASSHPSPSGNEQFF
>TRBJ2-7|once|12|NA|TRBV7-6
TGTGCCAGCAGCTTAGCGAACGGGGACTGGTACTTC
CASSLANGDWYF
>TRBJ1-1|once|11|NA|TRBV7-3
TGTGCCGTAGGGGTTGGCACTGAAGCTTTCTTT
CAVGVGTEAFF
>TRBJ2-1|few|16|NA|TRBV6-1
TGTGCCAGCAGTGACGGAGCGGCCCAGGGAGGCAATGAGCAGTTCTTC
CASSDGAAQGGNEQFF
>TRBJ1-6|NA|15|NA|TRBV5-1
TGCGCCAGCAGCCAGGCCGGCTCCTATAATTCACCCCTCCACTTT
CASSQAGSYNSPLHF
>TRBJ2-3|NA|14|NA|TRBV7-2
TGTGCCAGCAGCTTAGGAGAAGTTCAAGATACGCAGTATTTT
CASSLGEVQDTQYF
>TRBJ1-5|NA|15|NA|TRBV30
TGTGCCTGGAGTGTAGGGGACATTAGCAATCAGCCCCAGCATTTT
CAWSVGDISNQPQHF
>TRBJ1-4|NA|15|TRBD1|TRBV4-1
TGCGCCAGCAGCGCGAGTCCAGGGGGCGGTGAAAAACTGTTTTTT
CASSASPGGGEKLFF
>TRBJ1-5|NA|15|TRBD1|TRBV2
TGTGCCAGCAGTGAGTCCAGGGGGCGCGGACAGCCCCAGCATTTT
CASSESRGRGQPQHF